Below, 13 T cell receptor beta chains from the same sample are listed, as sequenced in a study of monozygotic twins with inflammatory bowel disease. One entry per CDR3 protein, without DNA, is what TCRdb gives after re-calling the 5' RACE reads. The ten most abundant clones cover 2.4% of a sample with about 440,000 distinct CDR3 sequences. The sequencing sample was made of blood. Receptors were obtained from a human donor with ulcerative colitis or Crohn's disease, or a healthy co-twin of an affected twin (not recorded which).

The chain recombines TRBV20-1 with TRBJ2-1; TCRdb's D call, TRBD2, is unchecked because there is no DNA. There are 15 residues in the CDR3. CDR1 and CDR2 from the germline V gene are DFQATT and SNEGSKA (reference sequence). CDR3 protein: CSASGTSGRGVEQFF.

J is TRBJ1-1 and V is TRBV3-1; TCRdb's assignment of TRBD1 cannot be checked, as there is no DNA. Germline V lookup: CDR1 LGHDT, CDR2 YNNKEL (reference sequence). CDR3 length: 14 residues. The CDR3 loop reads CASSHGTISTEAFF.

CDR3 region: CASSPGAGGGTDTQYF. The chain has TRBV9 and TRBJ2-3; the D gene TCRdb calls, TRBD2, cannot be checked with no DNA. The CDR3 spans 16 residues. Germline values: CDR1 SGDLS, CDR2 YYNGEE.

The chain carries TRBV3-1 and TRBJ2-5; without DNA, the TCRdb call of TRBD1 cannot be checked. The length of the CDR3 is 16 residues. Germline CDR1 reads LGHDT; CDR2 reads YNNKEL (reference sequence). The CDR3 sequence is CASIPRGSEYQETQYF.

The chain couples TRBV12-3 or TRBV12-4 to TRBJ2-7; the D gene TCRdb calls, TRBD1, cannot be checked with no DNA. This CDR3 has 14 amino acids. The CDR3 sequence: CASSRTGGNYEQYF.

The chain employs TRBV29-1 and TRBJ1-2; TCRdb calls TRBD1, which cannot be checked without DNA. CDR3 size: 14 residues. CDR1 and CDR2 (germline): SQVTM, ANQGSEA. The CDR3 loop is CSVEDRGSYYGYTF. The full variable domain, rest sourced from reference TRBV29-1 and TRBJ1-2, is SAVISQKPSRDICQRGTSLTIQCQVDSQVTMMFWYRQQPGQSLTLIATANQGSEATYESGFVIDKFPISRPNLTFSTLTVSNMSPEDSSIYLCSVEDRGSYYGYTFGSGTRLTVV.

This chain links TRBV4-1 with TRBJ1-4; TCRdb lists TRBD1, though no DNA is available to test this call. Germline CDR1 reads MGHRA; CDR2 reads YSYEKL. This CDR3 contains 14 residues. The chain's CDR3 is CASNPQGGREKLFF.

This chain links TRBV29-1 with TRBJ2-1; as DNA is missing, the TRBD2 call by TCRdb cannot be tested. There are 12 residues in the CDR3. Germline lookup yields CDR1 SQVTM and CDR2 ANQGSEA. CDR3 region: CSVVTSGNEQFF.

J is TRBJ1-5 and V is TRBV25-1. The CDR3 consists of 14 residues. From germline, CDR1 is MGHDK and CDR2 SYGVNS. CDR3 protein: CASSEAGSLQPQHF.

The chain links TRBV4-2 to TRBJ2-3; TCRdb reports TRBD2, a call that lacks DNA to check it against. The germline CDR1 and CDR2 sequences are LGHNA and YNFKEQ. The CDR3 has 15 amino acids. CDR3 region: CASSQDEDPADTQYF.

The chain employs TRBV5-5 and TRBJ1-2. Germline V lookup: CDR1 SGHKS, CDR2 YYEKEE (reference sequence). CDR3 length equals 13 residues. Here the CDR3 reads CASTVGPNYGYTF. Full variable domain (rest looked up from reference TRBV5-5 and TRBJ1-2): DAGVTQSPTHLIKTRGQQVTLRCSPISGHKSVSWYQQVLGQGPQFIFQYYEKEERGRGNFPDRFSARQFPNYSSELNVNALLLGDSALYLCASTVGPNYGYTFGSGTRLTVV.

This rearrangement joins TRBV20-1 to TRBJ1-1. The CDR3 runs 14 residues. Germline lookup yields CDR1 DFQATT and CDR2 SNEGSKA (reference sequence). CDR3 protein: CSAQEEPVTDEAFF.

The chain carries TRBV9 and TRBJ1-1. Germline-derived CDR1 and CDR2 are SGDLS and YYNGEE. The CDR3 is made up of 14 amino acids. CDR3 sequence reads: CASSAITVNTEAFF.